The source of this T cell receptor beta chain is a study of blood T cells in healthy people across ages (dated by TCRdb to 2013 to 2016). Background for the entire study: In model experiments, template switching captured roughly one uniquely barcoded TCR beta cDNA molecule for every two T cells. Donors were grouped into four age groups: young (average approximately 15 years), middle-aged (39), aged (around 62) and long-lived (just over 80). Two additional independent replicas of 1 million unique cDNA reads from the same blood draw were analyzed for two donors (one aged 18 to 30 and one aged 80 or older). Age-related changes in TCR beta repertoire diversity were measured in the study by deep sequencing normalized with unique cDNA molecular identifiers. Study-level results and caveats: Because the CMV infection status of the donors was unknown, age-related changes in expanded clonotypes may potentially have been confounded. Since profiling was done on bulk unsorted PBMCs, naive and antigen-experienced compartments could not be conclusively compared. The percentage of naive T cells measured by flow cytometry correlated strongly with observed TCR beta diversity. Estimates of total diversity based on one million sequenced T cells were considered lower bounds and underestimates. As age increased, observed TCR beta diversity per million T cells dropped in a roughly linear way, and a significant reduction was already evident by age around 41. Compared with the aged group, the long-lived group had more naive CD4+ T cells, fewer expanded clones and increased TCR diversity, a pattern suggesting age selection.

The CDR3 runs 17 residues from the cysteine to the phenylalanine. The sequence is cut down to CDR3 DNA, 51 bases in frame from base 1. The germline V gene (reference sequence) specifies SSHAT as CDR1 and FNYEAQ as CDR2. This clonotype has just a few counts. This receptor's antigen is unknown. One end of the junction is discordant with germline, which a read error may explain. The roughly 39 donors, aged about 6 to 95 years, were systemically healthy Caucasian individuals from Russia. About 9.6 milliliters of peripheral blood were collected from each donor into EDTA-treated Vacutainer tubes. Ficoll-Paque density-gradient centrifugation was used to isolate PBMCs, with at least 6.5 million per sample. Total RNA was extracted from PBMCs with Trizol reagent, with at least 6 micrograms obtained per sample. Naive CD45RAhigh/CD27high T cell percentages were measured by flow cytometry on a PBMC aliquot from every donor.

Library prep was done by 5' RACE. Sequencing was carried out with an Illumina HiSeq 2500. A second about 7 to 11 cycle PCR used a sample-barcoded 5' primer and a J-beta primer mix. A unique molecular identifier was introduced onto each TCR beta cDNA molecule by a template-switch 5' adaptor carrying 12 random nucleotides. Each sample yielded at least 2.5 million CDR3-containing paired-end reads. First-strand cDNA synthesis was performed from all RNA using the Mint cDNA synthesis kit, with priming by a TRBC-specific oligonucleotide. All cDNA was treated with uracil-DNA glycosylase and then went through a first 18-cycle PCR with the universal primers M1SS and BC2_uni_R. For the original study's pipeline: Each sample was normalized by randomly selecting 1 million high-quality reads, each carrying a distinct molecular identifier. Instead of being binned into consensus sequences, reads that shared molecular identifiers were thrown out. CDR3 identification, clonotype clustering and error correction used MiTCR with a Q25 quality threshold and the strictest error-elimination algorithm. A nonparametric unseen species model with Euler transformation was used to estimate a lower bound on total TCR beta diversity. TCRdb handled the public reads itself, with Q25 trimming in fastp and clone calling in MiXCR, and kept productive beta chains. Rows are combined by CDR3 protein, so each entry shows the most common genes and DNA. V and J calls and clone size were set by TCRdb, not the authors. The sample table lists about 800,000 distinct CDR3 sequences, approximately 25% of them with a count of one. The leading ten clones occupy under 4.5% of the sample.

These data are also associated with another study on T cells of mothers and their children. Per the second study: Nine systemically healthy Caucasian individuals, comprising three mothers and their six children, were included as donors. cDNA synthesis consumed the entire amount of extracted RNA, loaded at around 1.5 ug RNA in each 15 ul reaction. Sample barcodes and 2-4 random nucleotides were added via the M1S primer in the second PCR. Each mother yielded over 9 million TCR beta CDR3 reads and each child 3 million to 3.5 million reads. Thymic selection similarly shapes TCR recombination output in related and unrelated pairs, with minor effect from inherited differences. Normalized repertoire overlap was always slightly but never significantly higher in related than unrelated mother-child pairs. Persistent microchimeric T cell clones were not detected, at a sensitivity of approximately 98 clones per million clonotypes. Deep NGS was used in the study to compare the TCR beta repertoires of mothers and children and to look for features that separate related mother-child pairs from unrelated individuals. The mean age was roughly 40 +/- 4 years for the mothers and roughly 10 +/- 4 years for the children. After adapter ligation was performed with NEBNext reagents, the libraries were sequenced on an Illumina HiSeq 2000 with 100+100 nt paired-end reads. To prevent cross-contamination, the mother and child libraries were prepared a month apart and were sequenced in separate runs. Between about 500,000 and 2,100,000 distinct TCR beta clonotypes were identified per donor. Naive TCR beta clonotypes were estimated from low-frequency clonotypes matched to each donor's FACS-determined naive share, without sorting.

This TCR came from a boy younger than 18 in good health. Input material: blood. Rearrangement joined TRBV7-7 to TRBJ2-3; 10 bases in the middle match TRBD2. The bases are TGTGCTAGCAGCTTAGTAGTAGCGGGGGGCCACACAGATACGCAGTATTTT. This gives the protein CASSLVVAGGHTDTQYF.